Each of the 15 T cell receptor beta chains below was sequenced from the same sample in a study of blood T cell repertoires in COVID-19. Clones were read by immunoSEQ multiplex PCR, and TCRdb kept only the in-frame ones, dropping some. This table has over 250,000 clones, 80% to 90% appearing once. The sequencing sample was made of PBMCs or T cells enriched from blood (not recorded which). Receptors originate from a woman younger than 35 who had recovered from COVID-19.

This chain connects TRBV7-2 to TRBJ1-4, with a possible D match to TRBD1 (5 bases). This CDR3 region has 14 residues. The germline CDR1 and CDR2 sequences are SGHTA and FQGNSA. V was clipped by 6 bases and J by 1 base, with 9 bases between them. Written as DNA, the CDR3 is TGTGCCAGCAGTCCGGGGGTAACTAATGAAAAACTGTTTTTT. As protein: CASSPGVTNEKLFF.

V and J are TRBV29-1 and TRBJ1-2; possible D gene TRBD1, 6 bases. CDR1 and CDR2 from the germline V gene are SQVTM and ANQGSEA. This CDR3 spans 13 amino acids. V was shortened by 2 bases and J by 3 bases, with 10 bases between the two germline ends. The CDR3 protein is CSVESPGDYGYTF. DNA of the CDR3: TGCAGCGTTGAATCTCCAGGGGACTATGGCTACACCTTC.

This clone was counted a single time. The chain joins TRBV4-2 to TRBJ1-1; 8 bases fit TRBD1. V was clipped by 0 bases and J by 7 bases; unmatched bases: 7. The CDR3 spans 15 residues. Germline CDR1 and CDR2: LGHNA and YNFKEQ. The CDR3 here is CASSQDRGTGFEAFF. Here the CDR3 DNA reads TGTGCCAGCAGCCAAGATAGGGGGACAGGCTTTGAAGCTTTCTTT.

The J gene is TRBJ2-3, the V gene TRBV13; 11 bases align to TRBD2. This CDR3 is built from 17 residues. V lost 5 bases to trimming and J lost 6 bases; unmatched junction nucleotides: 13. Germline-derived CDR1 and CDR2 are PRHDT and FYEKMQ (reference sequence). CDR3 sequence reads: CASSSPKLAGVVDTQYF. The CDR3 DNA is TGTGCCAGCAGCAGCCCAAAACTAGCGGGGGTAGTTGATACGCAGTATTTT. Drawing the rest from reference TRBV13 and TRBJ2-3, the complete variable domain is AAGVIQSPRHLIKEKRETATLKCYPIPRHDTVYWYQQGPGQDPQFLISFYEKMQSDKGSIPDRFSAQQFSDYHSELNMSSLELGDSALYFCASSSPKLAGVVDTQYFGPGTRLTVL.

This sequence joins TRBV7-8 and TRBJ1-2; a weak D match, TRBD1 (5 bases). Germline loops: CDR1 SGHVS, CDR2 FQNEAQ. This CDR3 comprises 15 residues. Trimming stripped 3 bases from V and 4 bases from J, with 15 bases between. The CDR3 coding sequence is TGTGCCAGCAGCTTCAGTGGAGGGGCTCGCTATGGCTACACCTTC. This gives the protein CASSFSGGARYGYTF.

This clone was counted between two and nine times. The chain links TRBV2 to TRBJ1-2, with a possible D match to TRBD1 (5 bases). Germline values: CDR1 SNHLY, CDR2 FYNNEI. Trimming shortened V by 6 bases and J by 1 base, and 21 bases separated the two germline ends. The CDR3 is 17 amino acids. For the CDR3, the DNA is TGTGCCAGCAGAGCGGCCCCGGGGGGAGGAGTTAACTATGGCTACACCTTC. It translates to CASRAAPGGGVNYGYTF.

The chain recombines TRBV7-2 with TRBJ2-7; D unresolved. The CDR3 is 12 residues long. CDR1 and CDR2 (germline): SGHTA, FQGNSA. Trimming cost V 3 bases and J 4 bases, with 7 bases left between them. CDR3 nucleotides: TGTGCCAGCAGCTTTACCGGGTACGAGCAGTACTTC. Amino acid sequence: CASSFTGYEQYF.

The rearrangement links TRBV9 to TRBJ1-2; TRBD1 agrees at 8 bases. Trimming cost V 1 base and J 7 bases; bases outside gene matches: 3. The germline CDR1 and CDR2 sequences are SGDLS and YYNGEE. The CDR3 length is 13 residues. The CDR3 DNA reads TGTGCCAGCAGCGTACAGGGGGCGTTTGGCTACACCTTC. Amino acids: CASSVQGAFGYTF.

The CDR3 here is CASSFAAYGYTF. The DNA of the CDR3 is TGTGCCAGCAGTTTTGCGGCCTATGGCTACACCTTC. The chain recombines TRBV6-2 or TRBV6-3 with TRBJ1-2; D gene uncertain. This CDR3 has 12 residues. Between the trimmed V and J ends, which lost 4 bases and 4 bases, there was a span of 7 bases. Germline CDR1 and CDR2: MNHEY and SVGEGT.

This clone was seen once. The J gene is TRBJ2-5, the V gene TRBV10-1; D might be TRBD1 (5 bases). The CDR3 runs to 13 residues. With 5 bases removed from V and 5 bases from J, the gap between germline ends came to 12 bases. Per the germline V gene, CDR1 is WNHNN and CDR2 is SYGVQD (reference sequence). In DNA, the CDR3 is TGCGCCAGCAGTTCTACCCAGGGTGAGACCCAGTACTTC. Protein: CASSSTQGETQYF.

The chain links TRBV7-9 to TRBJ1-1, with unresolved D. The CDR3 has 13 amino acids. CDR1 is SEHNR, CDR2 FQNEAQ, per germline (reference sequence). The germline V and J ends were trimmed by 0 bases and 1 base, with 3 bases remaining between them. CDR3 residues: CASSLAQNTEAFF. CDR3 nucleotides: TGTGCCAGCAGCTTAGCACAGAACACTGAAGCTTTCTTT.

The rearrangement links TRBV6-1 to TRBJ1-4, with D possibly matching TRBD1 (5 bases). CDR1 is MNHNS and CDR2 is SASEGT in the germline V gene. The CDR3 totals 12 residues. Deletions cut 3 bases from V and 11 bases from J, with 10 bases between. The CDR3 region is CASSDRDLKLFF. CDR3 nucleotides: TGTGCCAGCAGTGACAGGGATTTGAAACTGTTTTTT.

J is TRBJ1-2 and V is TRBV3-1 (or the pseudogene TRBV3-2); TRBD1 might be the D (6 bases). CDR1 LGHDT and CDR2 YNNKEL come from the germline V gene (reference sequence). The ends were cut back, 4 bases at V and 4 bases at J, with 13 bases in the middle. This CDR3 has 14 amino acids. The CDR3 protein is CASSREGGGYGYTF. DNA for the CDR3: TGTGCCAGCAGCCGTGAGGGAGGGGGCTATGGCTACACCTTC.

The rearrangement links TRBV27 to TRBJ2-7; maybe TRBD2 (5 bases). CDR3 size: 13 residues. The V end lost 4 bases, the J end lost 2 bases, and 9 bases lay between the germline ends. Per the germline V gene, CDR1 is MNHEY and CDR2 is SMNVEV (reference sequence). CDR3: CASSYRGPYEQYF. The DNA for the CDR3 is TGTGCCAGCAGTTATCGGGGTCCCTACGAGCAGTACTTC.

The chain employs TRBV6-1 and TRBJ1-2; no clear D gene. The CDR3 is 13 residues long. V was clipped by 1 base and J by 4 bases, with 7 bases between them. The germline CDR1 and CDR2 sequences are MNHNS and SASEGT. CDR3 sequence reads: CASSEGASYGYTF. The DNA for the CDR3 is TGTGCCAGCAGTGAAGGGGCCTCCTATGGCTACACCTTC.